Ten or more counts support the clone carrying this T cell receptor beta chain. Amplification of TCR alpha and beta CDR3 regions from RNA used iRepertoire nested multiplex PCR. TCRdb ran MiXCR on the multiplex PCR reads and lists one entry per CDR3 protein. The table includes fewer than 90,000 distinct CDR3 sequences, around a quarter detected once. The data stem from a study of glioma-infiltrating T cells. CDR3 size: 17 residues. Trimming at V came to 0 bases and at J to 3 bases, leaving 9 bases not matched to a gene. Germline-derived CDR1 and CDR2 are MGHRA and YSYEKL. The receptor's source is a human donor with low-grade glioma or glioblastoma, undergoing nonglioma brain surgery, or in good health (not recorded which). This chain uses TRBV4-1 with TRBJ2-7; TRBD2 agrees at 9 bases. The sample was glioma tissue, nonneoplastic brain tissue, or PBMCs (not recorded which). The CDR3, as DNA: TGCGCCAGCAGCCAAGATATCCTAGCGGGAAGTGTCTACGAGCAGTACTTC. This gives the protein CASSQDILAGSVYEQYF.